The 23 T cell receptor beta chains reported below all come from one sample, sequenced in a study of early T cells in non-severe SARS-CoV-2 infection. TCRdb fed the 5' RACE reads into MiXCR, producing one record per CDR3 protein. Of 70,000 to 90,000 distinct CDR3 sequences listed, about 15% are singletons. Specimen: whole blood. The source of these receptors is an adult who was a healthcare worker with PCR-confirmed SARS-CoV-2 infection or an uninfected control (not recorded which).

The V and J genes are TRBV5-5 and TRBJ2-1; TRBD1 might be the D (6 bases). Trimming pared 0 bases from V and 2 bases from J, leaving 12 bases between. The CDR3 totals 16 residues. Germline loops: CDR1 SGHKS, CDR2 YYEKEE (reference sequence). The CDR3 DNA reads TGTGCCAGCAGCTTGGTGACGGCAGGGGCCTACAATGAGCAGTTCTTC. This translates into CASSLVTAGAYNEQFF. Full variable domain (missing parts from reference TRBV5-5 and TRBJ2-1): DAGVTQSPTHLIKTRGQQVTLRCSPISGHKSVSWYQQVLGQGPQFIFQYYEKEERGRGNFPDRFSARQFPNYSSELNVNALLLGDSALYLCASSLVTAGAYNEQFFGPGTRLTVL.

The CDR3 region is CSVGDGRQETQYF. The DNA for the CDR3 is TGCAGCGTAGGCGATGGGCGTCAAGAGACCCAGTACTTC. This chain joins TRBV29-1 and TRBJ2-5, with no clear D. Germline CDR1 is SQVTM and CDR2 is ANQGSEA. Trimming pared 6 bases from V and 2 bases from J, leaving 13 bases between. The CDR3 runs to 13 residues.

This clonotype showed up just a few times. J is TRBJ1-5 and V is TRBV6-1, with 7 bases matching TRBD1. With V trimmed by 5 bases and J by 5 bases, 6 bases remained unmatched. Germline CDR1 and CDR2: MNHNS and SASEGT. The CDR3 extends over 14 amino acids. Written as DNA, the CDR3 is TGTGCCAGCAGTTCCACAGGGGTAGATCAGCCCCAGCATTTT. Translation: CASSSTGVDQPQHF.

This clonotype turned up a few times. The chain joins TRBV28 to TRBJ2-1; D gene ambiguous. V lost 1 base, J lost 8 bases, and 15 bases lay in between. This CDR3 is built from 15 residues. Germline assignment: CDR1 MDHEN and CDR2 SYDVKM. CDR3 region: CASSLFGVILHEQFF. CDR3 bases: TGTGCCAGCAGTTTATTCGGAGTCATTTTGCATGAGCAGTTCTTC. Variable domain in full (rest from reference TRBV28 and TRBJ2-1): DVKVTQSSRYLVKRTGEKVFLECVQDMDHENMFWYRQDPGLGLRLIYFSYDVKMKEKGDIPEGYSVSREKKERFSLILESASTNQTSMYLCASSLFGVILHEQFFGPGTRLTVL.

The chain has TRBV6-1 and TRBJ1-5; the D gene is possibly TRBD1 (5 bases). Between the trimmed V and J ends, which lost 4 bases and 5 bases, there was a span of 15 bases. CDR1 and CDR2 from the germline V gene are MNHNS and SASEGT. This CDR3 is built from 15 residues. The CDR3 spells CASSGNRQSYQPQHF. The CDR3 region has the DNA TGTGCCAGCAGTGGGAATCGACAGAGCTATCAGCCCCAGCATTTT.

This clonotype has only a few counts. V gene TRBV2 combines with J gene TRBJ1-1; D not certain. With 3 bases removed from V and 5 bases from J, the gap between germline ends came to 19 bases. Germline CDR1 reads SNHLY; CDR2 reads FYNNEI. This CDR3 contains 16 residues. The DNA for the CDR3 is TGTGCCAGCAGTGATCCTCCAGGCTCCTCGGGGACTGAAGCTTTCTTT. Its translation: CASSDPPGSSGTEAFF.

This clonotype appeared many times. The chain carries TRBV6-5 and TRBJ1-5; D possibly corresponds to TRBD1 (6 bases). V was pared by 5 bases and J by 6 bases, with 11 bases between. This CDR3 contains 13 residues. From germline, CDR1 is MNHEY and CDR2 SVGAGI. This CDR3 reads CASSGTGSQPQHF. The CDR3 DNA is TGTGCCAGCAGTGGAACAGGGAGTCAGCCCCAGCATTTT.

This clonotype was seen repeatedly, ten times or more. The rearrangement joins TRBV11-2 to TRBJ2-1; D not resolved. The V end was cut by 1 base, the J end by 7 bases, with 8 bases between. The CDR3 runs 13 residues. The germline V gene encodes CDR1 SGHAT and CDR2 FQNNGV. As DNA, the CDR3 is TGTGCCAGCAGCTTAGGTCCGAGGAATGAGCAGTTCTTC. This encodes CASSLGPRNEQFF. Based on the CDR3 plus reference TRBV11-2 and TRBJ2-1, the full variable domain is EAGVAQSPRYKIIEKRQSVAFWCNPISGHATLYWYQQILGQGPKLLIQFQNNGVVDDSQLPKDRFSAERLKGVDSTLKIQPAKLEDSAVYLCASSLGPRNEQFFGPGTRLTVL.

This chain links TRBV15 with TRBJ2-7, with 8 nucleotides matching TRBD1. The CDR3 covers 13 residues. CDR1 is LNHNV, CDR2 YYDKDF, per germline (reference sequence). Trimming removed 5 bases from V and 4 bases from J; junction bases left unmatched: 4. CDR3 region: CATSPRTGYEQYF. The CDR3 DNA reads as TGTGCCACCAGCCCCAGGACAGGGTACGAGCAGTACTTC.

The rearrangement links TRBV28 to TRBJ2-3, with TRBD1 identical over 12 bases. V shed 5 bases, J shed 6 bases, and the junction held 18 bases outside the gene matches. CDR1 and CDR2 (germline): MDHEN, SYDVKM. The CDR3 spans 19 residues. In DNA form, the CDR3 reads TGTGCCAGCAGTGCCGCACTGGGACAGGGGGCTTCGGGGACGGATACGCAGTATTTT. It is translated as CASSAALGQGASGTDTQYF. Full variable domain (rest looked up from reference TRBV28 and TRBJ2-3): DVKVTQSSRYLVKRTGEKVFLECVQDMDHENMFWYRQDPGLGLRLIYFSYDVKMKEKGDIPEGYSVSREKKERFSLILESASTNQTSMYLCASSAALGQGASGTDTQYFGPGTRLTVL.

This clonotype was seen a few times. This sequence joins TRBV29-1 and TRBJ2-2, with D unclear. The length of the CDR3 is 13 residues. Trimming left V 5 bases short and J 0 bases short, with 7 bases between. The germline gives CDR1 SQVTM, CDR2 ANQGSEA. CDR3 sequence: CSVRESNTGELFF. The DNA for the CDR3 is TGCAGCGTTAGAGAGTCGAACACCGGGGAGCTGTTTTTT.

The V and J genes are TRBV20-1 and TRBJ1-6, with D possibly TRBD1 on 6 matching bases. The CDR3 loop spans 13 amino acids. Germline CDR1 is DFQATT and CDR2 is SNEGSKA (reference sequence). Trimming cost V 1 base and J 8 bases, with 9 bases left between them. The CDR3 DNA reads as TGCAGTGCTAGAGCGTCAGGGGATTCACCCCTCCACTTT. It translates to CSARASGDSPLHF.

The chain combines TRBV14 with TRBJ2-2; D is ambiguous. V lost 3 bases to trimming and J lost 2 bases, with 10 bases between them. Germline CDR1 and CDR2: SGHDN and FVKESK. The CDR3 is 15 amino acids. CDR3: CASSHRNRNTGELFF. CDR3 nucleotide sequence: TGTGCCAGCAGCCATCGCAACAGAAACACCGGGGAGCTGTTTTTT.

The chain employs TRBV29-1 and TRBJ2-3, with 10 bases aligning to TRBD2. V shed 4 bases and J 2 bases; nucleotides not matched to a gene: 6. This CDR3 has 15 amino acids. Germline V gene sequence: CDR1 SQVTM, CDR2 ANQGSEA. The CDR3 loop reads CSVVAAGGPTDTQYF. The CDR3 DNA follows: TGCAGCGTTGTCGCAGCGGGAGGGCCCACAGATACGCAGTATTTT.

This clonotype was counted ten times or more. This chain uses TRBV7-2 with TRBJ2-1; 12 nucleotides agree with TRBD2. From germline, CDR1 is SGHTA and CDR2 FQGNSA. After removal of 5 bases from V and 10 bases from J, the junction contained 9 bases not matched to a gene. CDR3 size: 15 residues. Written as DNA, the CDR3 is TGTGCCAGCAGCCTCGCCTTGGGACTAGCGGGCGAGCAGTTCTTC. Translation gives CASSLALGLAGEQFF.

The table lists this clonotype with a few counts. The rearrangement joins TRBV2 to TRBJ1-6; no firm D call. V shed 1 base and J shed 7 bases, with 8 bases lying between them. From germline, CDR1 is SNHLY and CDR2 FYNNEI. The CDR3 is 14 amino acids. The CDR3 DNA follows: TGTGCCAGCAGTGAAGAAGCGGGAAATTCACCCCTCCACTTT. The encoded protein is CASSEEAGNSPLHF.

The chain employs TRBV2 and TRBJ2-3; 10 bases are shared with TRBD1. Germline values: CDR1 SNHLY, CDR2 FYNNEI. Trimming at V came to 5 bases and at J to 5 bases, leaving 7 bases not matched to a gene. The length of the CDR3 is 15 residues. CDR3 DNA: TGTGCCAGCAGTACCGACAGGGGGCGAGGAGATACGCAGTATTTT. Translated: CASSTDRGRGDTQYF.

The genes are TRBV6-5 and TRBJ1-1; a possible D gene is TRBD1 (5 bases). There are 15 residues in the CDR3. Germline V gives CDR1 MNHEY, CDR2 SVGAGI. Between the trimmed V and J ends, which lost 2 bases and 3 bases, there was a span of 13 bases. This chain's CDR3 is CASSYTRGQDTEAFF. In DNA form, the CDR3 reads TGTGCCAGCAGTTACACACGGGGCCAAGACACTGAAGCTTTCTTT.

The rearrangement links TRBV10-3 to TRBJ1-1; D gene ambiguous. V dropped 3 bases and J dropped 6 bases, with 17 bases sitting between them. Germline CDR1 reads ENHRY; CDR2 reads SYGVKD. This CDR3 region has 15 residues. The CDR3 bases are TGTGCCATCAGTGAATTAAGGGTAGGGCGGGCTGAAGCTTTCTTT. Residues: CAISELRVGRAEAFF.

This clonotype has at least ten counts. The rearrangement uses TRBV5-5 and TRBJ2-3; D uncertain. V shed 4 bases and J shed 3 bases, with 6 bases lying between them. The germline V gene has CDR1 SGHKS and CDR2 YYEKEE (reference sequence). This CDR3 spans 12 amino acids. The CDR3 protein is CASSAPTDTQYF. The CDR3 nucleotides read TGTGCCAGCAGCGCGCCAACAGATACGCAGTATTTT. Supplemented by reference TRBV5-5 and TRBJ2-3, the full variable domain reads DAGVTQSPTHLIKTRGQQVTLRCSPISGHKSVSWYQQVLGQGPQFIFQYYEKEERGRGNFPDRFSARQFPNYSSELNVNALLLGDSALYLCASSAPTDTQYFGPGTRLTVL.

CDR3 sequence: CASSVGTANYGYTF. The DNA for the CDR3 is TGTGCCAGCAGCGTTGGGACAGCTAACTATGGCTACACCTTC. The genes are TRBV9 and TRBJ1-2, with TRBD1 identical over 7 bases. V was pared by 2 bases and J by 0 bases, with 1 base of the junction left unmatched. CDR3 length: 14 amino acids. CDR1 and CDR2 from the germline V gene are SGDLS and YYNGEE.

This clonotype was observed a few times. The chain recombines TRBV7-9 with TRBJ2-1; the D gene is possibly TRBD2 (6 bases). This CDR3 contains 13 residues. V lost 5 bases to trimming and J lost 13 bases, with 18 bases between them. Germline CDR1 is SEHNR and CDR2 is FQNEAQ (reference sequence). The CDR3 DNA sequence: TGTGCCAGCAGCCTACCTAGCCCGGGGGATCAGTTCTTC. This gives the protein CASSLPSPGDQFF.

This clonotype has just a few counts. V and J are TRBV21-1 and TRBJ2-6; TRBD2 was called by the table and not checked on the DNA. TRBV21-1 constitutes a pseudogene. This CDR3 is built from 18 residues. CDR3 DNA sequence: TGTGCCAGCAGCAAGGAGGGGCCGACCTTCTCTGGGGCCAACGTCCTGACTTTC. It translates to CASSKEGPTFSGANVLTF.